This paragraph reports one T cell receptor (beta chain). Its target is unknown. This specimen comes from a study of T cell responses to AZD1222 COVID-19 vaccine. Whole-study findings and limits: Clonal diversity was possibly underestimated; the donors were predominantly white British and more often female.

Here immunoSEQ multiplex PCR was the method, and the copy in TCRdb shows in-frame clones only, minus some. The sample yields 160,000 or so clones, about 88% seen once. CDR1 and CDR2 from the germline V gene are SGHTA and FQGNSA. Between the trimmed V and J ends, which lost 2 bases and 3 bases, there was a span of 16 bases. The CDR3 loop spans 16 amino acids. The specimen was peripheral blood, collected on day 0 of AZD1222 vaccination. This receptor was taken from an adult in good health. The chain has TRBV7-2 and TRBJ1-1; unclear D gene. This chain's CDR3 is CASSLSPHRSDTEAFF. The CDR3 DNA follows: TGTGCCAGCAGCTTAAGCCCACACCGGTCAGACACTGAAGCTTTCTTT.